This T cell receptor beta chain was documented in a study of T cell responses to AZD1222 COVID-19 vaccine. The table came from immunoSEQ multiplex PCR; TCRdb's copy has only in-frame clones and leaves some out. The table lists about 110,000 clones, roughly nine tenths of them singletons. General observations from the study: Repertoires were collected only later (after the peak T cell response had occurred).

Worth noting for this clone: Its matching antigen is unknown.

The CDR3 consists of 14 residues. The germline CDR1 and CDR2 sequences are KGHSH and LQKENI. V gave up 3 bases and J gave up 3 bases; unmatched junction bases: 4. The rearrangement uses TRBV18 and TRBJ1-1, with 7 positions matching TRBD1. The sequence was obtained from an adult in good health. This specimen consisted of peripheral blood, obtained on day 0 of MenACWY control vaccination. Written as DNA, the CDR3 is TGTGCCAGCTCACCGAACGACAGGGACACTGAAGCTTTCTTT. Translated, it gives CASSPNDRDTEAFF.